Listed below are T cell receptor beta chains from one sample, sequenced in a study of metastatic and nonmetastatic thyroid tumors. MiXCR was used by TCRdb to re-call the PCR reads. Here the sample spans around 8,000 clones, around 30% being singletons. Sequenced input: tumor tissue. These receptors were obtained from a male donor with papillary thyroid cancer or a benign thyroid nodule (not recorded which). Some clones in this sample may be carry-over from other donors' samples. The conserved cysteine and the conserved F or W are not part of the CDR3 here.

J	V	CDR3
TRBJ2-2	TRBV15	ATSRVSSGGENTGELF
TRBJ2-3	TRBV11-1	ASSPGQGALSDTQY
TRBJ1-5	TRBV27	ASSLKGTHQPQH
TRBJ2-7	TRBV20-1	SARDRRTFFYEQY
TRBJ1-2	TRBV6-1	ASTTSWSDYGYT
TRBJ1-5	TRBV19	ASSIGQSNLPQH
TRBJ2-1	TRBV19	ASSLLPGQGTNNEQF
TRBJ2-7	TRBV19	ASSMSDGRYPLYEQY
TRBJ2-2	TRBV6-1	ASSLMGVNTGELF
TRBJ1-5	TRBV28	ASSLGQGSNQPHH
TRBJ1-2	TRBV28	ASSFSTGNYGYT
TRBJ1-5	TRBV6-1	ASSTSLSNQPQH
TRBJ1-6	TRBV6-1	ASRAGTGIWNSPLH
TRBJ2-5	TRBV12-3/TRBV12-4	ASSLALTGDQETQY
TRBJ2-7	TRBV6-1	ASRVGQGTYEQY
TRBJ2-7	TRBV6-2/TRBV6-3	ASSYQWTGDYEQY
TRBJ2-5	TRBV24-1	ATSDLGADQETQY
TRBJ2-7	TRBV28	ASSLRDFQGVYEQY
TRBJ2-7	TRBV7-8	ASSFTGTSGSSAYEQY
TRBJ1-3	TRBV28	ASSGIERSGNTIY
TRBJ2-5	TRBV28	ASSSQIQETQY
TRBJ1-1	TRBV6-1	ASSAWEGGSTEAF
TRBJ1-6	TRBV18	ASSQTGDSPLH
TRBJ1-5	TRBV19	ASSIQGDQPQH
TRBJ2-3	TRBV11-2	ASSLDHSTSGSHTDTQY
TRBJ2-1	TRBV11-2	ASSLDGSSYNEQF
TRBJ1-6	TRBV28	ASSLLYSPLH
TRBJ1-1	TRBV28	ASSPADRANTEAF
TRBJ1-2	TRBV20-1	SAERRSYGYT
TRBJ2-3	TRBV11-2	ASSSGTSGSTDTQY
TRBJ1-4	TRBV12-3/TRBV12-4	ASSPQASINEKLF
TRBJ2-6	TRBV28	ASSPLSSGANVLT
TRBJ1-2	TRBV28	ASSLRGTTILIGYT
TRBJ1-5	TRBV6-1	ASSWKGLSNQPQH
TRBJ2-2	TRBV20-1	SARDSTDREGELF
TRBJ1-1	TRBV30	AWKGTEAF
TRBJ2-7	TRBV9	ASSVNTGERYEQY
TRBJ1-3	TRBV28	ASSPRTGGNTIY
TRBJ2-1	TRBV4-1	ASSQMGGTWEQF
TRBJ1-6	TRBV6-1	ASRGTVQHSPLH
TRBJ1-5	TRBV19	ASSITGELSQPQH
TRBJ2-2	TRBV20-1	SARDISPGELF
TRBJ1-2	TRBV28	ASSEPRDDYGYT
TRBJ2-3	TRBV12-3/TRBV12-4	ASMTGSSTDTQY
TRBJ2-3	TRBV28	ASSSGLTSTDTQY
TRBJ2-3	TRBV28	ASGSLGAGLPEQY
TRBJ2-7	TRBV19	ASSSGTGAYEQY
TRBJ2-1	TRBV4-2	ASSPASGGLNEQF
TRBJ2-7	TRBV20-1	SALSRGRGEQY
TRBJ2-3	TRBV28	ASSGTSPVDTQY
TRBJ2-7	TRBV6-1	ASQRGGVYEQY
TRBJ1-1	TRBV2	ASSFYGGMNTEAF
TRBJ2-7	TRBV5-1	ASSLEMASGGYEQY
TRBJ1-2	TRBV6-1	ASRTWEGNYGYT
TRBJ2-2	TRBV6-4	ASSEGNTGELF
TRBJ1-4	TRBV4-3	ASSQDSGSGVNEKLF
TRBJ2-1	TRBV4-1	ASSQGNTYNEQF
TRBJ1-1	TRBV4-2	ASSPDRGWRDTEAF
TRBJ1-5	TRBV27	ATKPSGTSANQPQH
TRBJ1-3	TRBV24-1	ATSDLNSGNTIY